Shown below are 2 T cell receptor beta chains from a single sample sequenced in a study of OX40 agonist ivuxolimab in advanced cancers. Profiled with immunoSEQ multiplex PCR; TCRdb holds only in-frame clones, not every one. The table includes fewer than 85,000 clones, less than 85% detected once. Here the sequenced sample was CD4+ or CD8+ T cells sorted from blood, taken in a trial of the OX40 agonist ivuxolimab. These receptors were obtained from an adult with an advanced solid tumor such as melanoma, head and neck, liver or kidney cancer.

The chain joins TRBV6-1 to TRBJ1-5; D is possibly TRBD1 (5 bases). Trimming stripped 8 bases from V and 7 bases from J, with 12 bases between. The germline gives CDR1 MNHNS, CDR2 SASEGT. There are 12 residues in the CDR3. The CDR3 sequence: CASGTTFQPQHF. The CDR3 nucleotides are TGTGCCAGCGGGACCACTTTCCAGCCCCAGCATTTT.

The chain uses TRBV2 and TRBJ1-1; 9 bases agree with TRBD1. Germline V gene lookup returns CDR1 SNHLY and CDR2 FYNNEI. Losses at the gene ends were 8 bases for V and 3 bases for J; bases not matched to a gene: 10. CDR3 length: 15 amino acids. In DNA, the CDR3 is TGTGCCAGCCTCCGGGACAGGGTCTACGACACTGAAGCTTTCTTT. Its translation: CASLRDRVYDTEAFF.